This T cell receptor (beta chain) was found in a study of cytomegalovirus exposure and HLA in healthy donors. Use of 60 Vbeta and 13 Jbeta primers characterized the PCR. As processed by the authors: Later reanalysis found approximately 80 million unique TCR beta chains, 9 million to 12 million of them shared. Some clones are missing from TCRdb's copy, which holds only in-frame ones; the method was immunoSEQ multiplex PCR. V and J calls and clone size are given by that table; D and trimming were obtained from the DNA. The data show tens of thousands of clones, with roughly 82% seen just once and under 12% held by the top ten. The study's findings and limits: Most CMV-associated TCR beta chains appeared HLA-restricted in a later analysis. Sequencing likely generated an artifact that appeared as a cluster of highly shared sequence variants. Per a prior analysis, the majority of TCR beta V segments were productive roughly 90% or roughly 30% of the time.

From germline, CDR1 is MNHEY and CDR2 SVGAGI. The CDR3 spans 13 residues. Trimming took 2 bases from V and 7 from J, leaving 11 bases between them. On this clone itself: Its antigen is not identified.

This TCR derives from a woman aged 18-29 years in good health and CMV-seropositive. Specimen: PBMCs. This chain joins TRBV6-5 and TRBJ1-1, with a tentative D call TRBD1 (6 bases). The CDR3 reads CASSYRTDREAFF. The CDR3 DNA is TGTGCCAGCAGTTACCGGACAGACCGTGAAGCTTTCTTT.